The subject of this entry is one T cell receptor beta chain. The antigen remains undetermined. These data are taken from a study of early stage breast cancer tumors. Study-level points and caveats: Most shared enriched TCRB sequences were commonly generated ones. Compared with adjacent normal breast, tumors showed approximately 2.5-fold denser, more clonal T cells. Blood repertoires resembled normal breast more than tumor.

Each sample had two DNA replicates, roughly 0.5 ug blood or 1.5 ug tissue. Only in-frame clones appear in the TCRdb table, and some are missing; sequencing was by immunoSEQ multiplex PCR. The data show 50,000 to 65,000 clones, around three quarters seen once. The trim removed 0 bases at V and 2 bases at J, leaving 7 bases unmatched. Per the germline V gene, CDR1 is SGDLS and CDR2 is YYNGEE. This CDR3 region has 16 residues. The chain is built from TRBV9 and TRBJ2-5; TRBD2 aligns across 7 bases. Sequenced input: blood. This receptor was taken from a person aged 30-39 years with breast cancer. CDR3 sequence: CASSVALGGEQETQYF. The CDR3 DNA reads TGTGCCAGCAGCGTAGCTTTGGGGGGGGAACAAGAGACCCAGTACTTC.